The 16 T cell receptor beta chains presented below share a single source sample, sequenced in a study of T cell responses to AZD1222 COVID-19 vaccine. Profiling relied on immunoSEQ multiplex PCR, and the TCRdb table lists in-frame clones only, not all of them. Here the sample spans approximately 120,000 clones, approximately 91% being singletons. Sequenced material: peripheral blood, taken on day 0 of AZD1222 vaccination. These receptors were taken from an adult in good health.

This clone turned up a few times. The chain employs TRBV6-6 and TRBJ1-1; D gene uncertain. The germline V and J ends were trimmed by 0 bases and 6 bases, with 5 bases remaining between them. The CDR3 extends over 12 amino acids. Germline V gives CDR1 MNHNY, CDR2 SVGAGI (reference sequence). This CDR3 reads CASSYSLSEAFF. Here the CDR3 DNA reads TGTGCCAGCAGTTACTCGCTCTCTGAAGCTTTCTTT.

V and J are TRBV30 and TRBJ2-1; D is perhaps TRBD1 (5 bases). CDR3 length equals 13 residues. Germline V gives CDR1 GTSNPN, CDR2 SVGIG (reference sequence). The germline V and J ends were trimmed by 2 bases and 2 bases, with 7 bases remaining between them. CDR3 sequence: CAWSLQAYNEQFF. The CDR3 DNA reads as TGTGCCTGGAGTCTACAGGCCTACAATGAGCAGTTCTTC.

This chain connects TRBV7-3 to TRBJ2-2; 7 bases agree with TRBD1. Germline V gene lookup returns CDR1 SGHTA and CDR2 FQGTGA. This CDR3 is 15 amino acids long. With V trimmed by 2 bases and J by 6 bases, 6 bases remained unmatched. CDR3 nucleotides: TGTGCCAGCAGCTTAGTGCGGCAGGGGGCCGGGGAGCTGTTTTTT. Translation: CASSLVRQGAGELFF.

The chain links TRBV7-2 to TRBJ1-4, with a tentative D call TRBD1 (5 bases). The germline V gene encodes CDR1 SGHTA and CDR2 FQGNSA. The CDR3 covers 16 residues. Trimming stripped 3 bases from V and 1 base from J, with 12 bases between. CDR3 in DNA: TGTGCCAGCAGCTTCGGGGGGATGTTAACTAATGAAAAACTGTTTTTT. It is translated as CASSFGGMLTNEKLFF.

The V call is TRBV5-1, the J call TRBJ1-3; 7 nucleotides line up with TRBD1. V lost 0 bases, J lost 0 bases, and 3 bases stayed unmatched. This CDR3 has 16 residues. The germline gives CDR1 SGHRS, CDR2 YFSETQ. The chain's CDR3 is CASSLARGSSGNTIYF. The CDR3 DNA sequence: TGCGCCAGCAGCTTGGCCAGGGGGAGCTCTGGAAACACCATATATTTT. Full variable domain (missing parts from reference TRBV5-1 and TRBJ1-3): KAGVTQTPRYLIKTRGQQVTLSCSPISGHRSVSWYQQTPGQGLQFLFEYFSETQRNKGNFPGRFSGRQFSNSRSEMNVSTLELGDSALYLCASSLARGSSGNTIYFGEGSWLTVV.

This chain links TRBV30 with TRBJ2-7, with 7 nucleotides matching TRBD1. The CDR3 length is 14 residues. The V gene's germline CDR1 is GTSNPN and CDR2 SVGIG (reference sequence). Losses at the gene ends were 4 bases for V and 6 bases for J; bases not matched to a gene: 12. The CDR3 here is CAWTRQGVVGEQYF. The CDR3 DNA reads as TGTGCCTGGACCCGACAGGGCGTTGTCGGCGAGCAGTACTTC. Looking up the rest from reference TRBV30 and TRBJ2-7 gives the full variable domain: SQTIHQWPATLVQPVGSPLSLECTVEGTSNPNLYWYRQAAGRGLQLLFYSVGIGQISSEVPQNLSASRPQDRQFILSSKKLLLSDSGFYLCAWTRQGVVGEQYFGPGTRLTVT.

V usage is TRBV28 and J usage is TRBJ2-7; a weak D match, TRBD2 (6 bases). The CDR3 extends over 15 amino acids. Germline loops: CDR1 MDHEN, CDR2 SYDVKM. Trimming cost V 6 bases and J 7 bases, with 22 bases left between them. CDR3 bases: TGTGCCAGCAGCCCACCCGCGGACGGGGGAAAGGAGCAGTACTTC. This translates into CASSPPADGGKEQYF.

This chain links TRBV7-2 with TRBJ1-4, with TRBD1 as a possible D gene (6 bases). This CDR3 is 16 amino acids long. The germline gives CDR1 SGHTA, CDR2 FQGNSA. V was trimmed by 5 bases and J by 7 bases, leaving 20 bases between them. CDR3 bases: TGTGCCAGCAGCGACTCAACAGGGCCTCAAAGTGAAAAACTGTTTTTT. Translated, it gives CASSDSTGPQSEKLFF.

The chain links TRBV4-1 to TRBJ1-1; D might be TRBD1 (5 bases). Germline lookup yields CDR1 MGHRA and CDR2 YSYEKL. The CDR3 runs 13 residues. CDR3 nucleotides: TGCGCGCCTTCGGCTGAGTGGGACGCTGAAGCTTTCTTT. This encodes CAPSAEWDAEAFF.

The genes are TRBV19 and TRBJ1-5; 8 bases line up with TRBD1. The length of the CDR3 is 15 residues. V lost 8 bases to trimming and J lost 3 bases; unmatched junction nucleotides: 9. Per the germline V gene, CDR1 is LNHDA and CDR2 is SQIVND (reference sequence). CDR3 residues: CASSFRTGYNQPQHF. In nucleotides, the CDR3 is TGTGCCAGTTCTTTTCGGACAGGGTACAATCAGCCCCAGCATTTT.

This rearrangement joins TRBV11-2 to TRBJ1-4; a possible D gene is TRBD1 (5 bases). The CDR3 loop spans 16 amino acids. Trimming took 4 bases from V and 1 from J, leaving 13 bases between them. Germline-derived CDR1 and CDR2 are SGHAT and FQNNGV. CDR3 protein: CASSSGVGETNEKLFF. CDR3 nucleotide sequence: TGTGCCAGCAGCTCGGGAGTGGGGGAAACTAATGAAAAACTGTTTTTT.

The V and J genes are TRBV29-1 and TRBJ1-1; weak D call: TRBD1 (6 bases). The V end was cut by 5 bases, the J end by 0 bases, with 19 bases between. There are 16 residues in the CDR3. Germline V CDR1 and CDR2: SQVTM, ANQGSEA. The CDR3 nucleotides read TGCAGCGTTTTGATTAAATTGGGGGCCTTGAACACTGAAGCTTTCTTT. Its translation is CSVLIKLGALNTEAFF.

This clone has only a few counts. CDR3 DNA: TGTGCCAGCAGTGTAGCGGGGGGGCTCTACGAGCAGTACTTC. Translating gives CASSVAGGLYEQYF. This sequence joins TRBV6-1 and TRBJ2-7; 11 bases map to TRBD2. The CDR3 covers 14 residues. CDR1 is MNHNS, CDR2 SASEGT, per germline. With V trimmed by 4 bases and J by 3 bases, 2 bases remained unmatched.

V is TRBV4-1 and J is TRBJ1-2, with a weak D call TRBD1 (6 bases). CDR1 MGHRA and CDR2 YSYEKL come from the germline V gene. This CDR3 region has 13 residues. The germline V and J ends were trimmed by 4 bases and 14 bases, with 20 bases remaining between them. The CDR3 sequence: CASSRSNREVWTF. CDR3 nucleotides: TGCGCCAGCAGCCGGTCGAACAGGGAAGTATGGACCTTC.

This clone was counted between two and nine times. The CDR3 spells CAWRFDRGVHSPLHF. The CDR3 DNA follows: TGTGCCTGGAGATTCGACAGGGGTGTGCATTCACCCCTCCACTTT. The J gene is TRBJ1-6, the V gene TRBV30; TRBD1 agrees at 8 bases. V was pared by 3 bases and J by 8 bases, with 9 bases of the junction left unmatched. The CDR3 runs to 15 residues. In germline, CDR1 is GTSNPN, CDR2 SVGIG (reference sequence).

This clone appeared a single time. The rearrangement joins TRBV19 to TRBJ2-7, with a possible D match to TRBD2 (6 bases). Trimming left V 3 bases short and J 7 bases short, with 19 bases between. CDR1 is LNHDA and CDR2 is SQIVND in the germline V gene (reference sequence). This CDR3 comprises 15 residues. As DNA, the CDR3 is TGTGCCAGTAGTATTGGTCCGGGGACCGGGGGTGAGCAGTACTTC. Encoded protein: CASSIGPGTGGEQYF.